Below, 23 T cell receptor beta chains from the same sample are listed, as sequenced in a study of blood T cell repertoires in COVID-19. Sequenced by immunoSEQ multiplex PCR; TCRdb stores in-frame clones only, minus some. The data hold roughly 150,000 clones, with around four fifths observed a single time. Sequencing was done on a sample of peripheral blood. Receptors were obtained from a man in his 70s with acute or convalescent COVID-19.

V and J are TRBV6-2 or TRBV6-3 and TRBJ2-3; TRBD2 aligns across 13 bases. CDR3 size: 18 residues. V shed 0 bases and J 3 bases; nucleotides not matched to a gene: 6. From germline, CDR1 is MNHEY and CDR2 SVGEGT. Here the CDR3 reads CASSYSRTSGGQTDTQYF. The CDR3 nucleotides are TGTGCCAGCAGTTACTCGAGGACTAGCGGGGGTCAGACAGATACGCAGTATTTT.

The chain carries TRBV15 and TRBJ1-4, with a tentative D call TRBD1 (6 bases). The V end lost 2 bases, the J end lost 17 bases, and 21 bases lay between the germline ends. The germline V gene encodes CDR1 LNHNV and CDR2 YYDKDF (reference sequence). The CDR3 has 14 amino acids. For the CDR3, the DNA is TGTGCCACCAGCAGACTTTCGGGGGGCATGGGGCTATTTTTT. Its translation is CATSRLSGGMGLFF.

This chain joins TRBV10-3 and TRBJ2-3; D might be TRBD2 (5 bases). The germline V gene encodes CDR1 ENHRY and CDR2 SYGVKD. The V and J ends lost 7 bases and 2 bases respectively, with 13 bases between them. This CDR3 has 14 amino acids. The DNA of the CDR3 is TGTGCCATCAAGGCCGGGGAGCTCACAGATACGCAGTATTTT. Its protein product is CAIKAGELTDTQYF.

The rearrangement joins TRBV6-1 to TRBJ1-5; 10 bases fit TRBD1. Germline V gene lookup returns CDR1 MNHNS and CDR2 SASEGT. There are 19 residues in the CDR3. V lost 6 bases to trimming and J lost 0 bases; unmatched junction nucleotides: 14. The CDR3 DNA reads as TGTGCCAGCAGGGAACCGGGACAGGGGTTAATCGGTAGCAATCAGCCCCAGCATTTT. Translated, it gives CASREPGQGLIGSNQPQHF.

This clone appeared a single time. The chain combines TRBV11-2 with TRBJ2-1; possible D gene TRBD2, 5 bases. This CDR3 is built from 14 residues. V was cut by 4 bases and J by 3 bases, with 10 bases left in between. The germline V gene encodes CDR1 SGHAT and CDR2 FQNNGV. The CDR3 DNA sequence: TGTGCCAGCAGCTCAAGCGGAGTCTACAATGAGCAGTTCTTC. Translated, it gives CASSSSGVYNEQFF. Based on the CDR3 plus reference TRBV11-2 and TRBJ2-1, the full variable domain is EAGVAQSPRYKIIEKRQSVAFWCNPISGHATLYWYQQILGQGPKLLIQFQNNGVVDDSQLPKDRFSAERLKGVDSTLKIQPAKLEDSAVYLCASSSSGVYNEQFFGPGTRLTVL.

The J gene is TRBJ2-3, the V gene TRBV3-1 (or the pseudogene TRBV3-2); D ambiguous. In germline, CDR1 is LGHDT, CDR2 YNNKEL (reference sequence). The length of the CDR3 is 17 residues. Trimming left V 5 bases short and J 1 base short, with 19 bases between. The CDR3 is CASSNARFAARTDTQYF. CDR3 DNA: TGTGCCAGCAGCAACGCAAGATTTGCGGCGCGCACAGATACGCAGTATTTT.

The chain carries TRBV3-1 (or the pseudogene TRBV3-2) and TRBJ2-6; no firm D call. V was clipped by 1 base and J by 1 base, with 14 bases between them. This CDR3 spans 18 amino acids. Germline V gene lookup returns CDR1 LGHDT and CDR2 YNNKEL (reference sequence). The CDR3 DNA is TGTGCCAGCAGCCAAGTTTCTCTGCAGGCTTCTGGGGCCAACGTCCTGACTTTC. This translates into CASSQVSLQASGANVLTF.

This clone was observed a few times. The rearrangement uses TRBV28 and TRBJ2-4, with D tentatively TRBD2 (5 bases). Trimming took 3 bases from V and 11 from J, leaving 17 bases between them. This CDR3 is built from 14 residues. From germline, CDR1 is MDHEN and CDR2 SYDVKM. The CDR3 loop reads CASSFWNEGRVQYF. CDR3 DNA sequence: TGTGCCAGCAGTTTTTGGAACGAGGGCCGGGTTCAGTACTTC.

The J gene is TRBJ2-1, the V gene TRBV14; 11 nucleotides align to TRBD2. The CDR3 has 19 amino acids. Trimming at V came to 3 bases and at J to 4 bases, leaving 14 bases not matched to a gene. Germline V CDR1 and CDR2: SGHDN, FVKESK. CDR3 sequence reads: CASSHLVGPTSGVYNEQFF. The DNA of the CDR3 is TGTGCCAGCAGCCATCTGGTTGGTCCGACTAGCGGGGTTTACAATGAGCAGTTCTTC. Looking up the rest from reference TRBV14 and TRBJ2-1 gives the full variable domain: EAGVTQFPSHSVIEKGQTVTLRCDPISGHDNLYWYRRVMGKEIKFLLHFVKESKQDESGMPNNRFLAERTGGTYSTLKVQPAELEDSGVYFCASSHLVGPTSGVYNEQFFGPGTRLTVL.

In this sample, this clone turned up a few times. The J gene is TRBJ2-1, the V gene TRBV4-2; TRBD2 agrees at 9 bases. V lost 7 bases, J lost 7 bases, and 17 bases stayed unmatched. From germline, CDR1 is LGHNA and CDR2 YNFKEQ. CDR3 length: 17 amino acids. The CDR3 region has the DNA TGTGCCAGCACCCGAGATGGATTAGCGGGAGTGGGTAATGAGCAGTTCTTC. Translation: CASTRDGLAGVGNEQFF.

The chain couples TRBV5-1 to TRBJ1-1; 10 bases are shared with TRBD1. Trimming took 4 bases from V and 2 from J; bases not matched to a gene: 11. CDR1 and CDR2 from the germline V gene are SGHRS and YFSETQ. This CDR3 is 17 amino acids long. In DNA form, the CDR3 reads TGCGCCAGCAGCACCAAGACAGGGGGCGGTTCTAACACTGAAGCTTTCTTT. It translates to CASSTKTGGGSNTEAFF.

The rearrangement links TRBV4-1 to TRBJ1-1; weak D call: TRBD1 (6 bases). The CDR3 sequence is 18 residues long. V lost 1 base and J 0 bases, leaving 18 bases between the germline ends. Germline CDR1 and CDR2: MGHRA and YSYEKL. The CDR3 loop reads CASSQGGAGVGVNTEAFF. As DNA, the CDR3 is TGCGCCAGCAGCCAAGGAGGAGCAGGGGTTGGGGTGAACACTGAAGCTTTCTTT.

This chain uses TRBV2 with TRBJ2-1; 12 nucleotides align to TRBD2. Trimming took 2 bases from V and 0 from J; bases not matched to a gene: 8. Germline-derived CDR1 and CDR2 are SNHLY and FYNNEI. CDR3 length equals 19 residues. The CDR3 DNA reads as TGTGCCAGCAGTGAAACTAGCGGGGGGACTTCAAGCTCCTACAATGAGCAGTTCTTC. Translating gives CASSETSGGTSSSYNEQFF.

In its sample, this clone was seen a few times. V usage is TRBV6-2 or TRBV6-3 and J usage is TRBJ1-5, with 9 bases that match TRBD1. Looked up from germline, CDR1 is MNHEY and CDR2 is SVGEGT. V shed 5 bases, J shed 2 bases, and the junction held 10 bases outside the gene matches. CDR3 size: 17 residues. CDR3 nucleotide sequence: TGTGCCAGCAGTGTTACAGGGGGCGCGGGTGGCAATCAGCCCCAGCATTTT. The encoded protein is CASSVTGGAGGNQPQHF.

The chain combines TRBV24-1 with TRBJ2-7; TRBD1 agrees at 10 bases. In germline, CDR1 is KGHDR, CDR2 SFDVKD. The CDR3 covers 13 residues. V dropped 3 bases and J dropped 5; count of bases not matched to a gene: 0. The CDR3 sequence: CATSDGQGDEQYF. DNA of the CDR3: TGTGCCACCAGTGATGGACAGGGGGACGAGCAGTACTTC.

V and J are TRBV30 and TRBJ2-5, with D perhaps matching TRBD2 (6 bases). CDR1 is GTSNPN, CDR2 SVGIG, per germline (reference sequence). Trimming took off 5 bases at V and 5 bases at J, with 21 bases between the two ends. The CDR3 covers 15 residues. Here the CDR3 DNA reads TGTGCCTGGGGGGGACTTTGGGGCGCCCGGGAGACCCAGTACTTC. The encoded protein is CAWGGLWGARETQYF.

The V and J genes are TRBV7-9 and TRBJ2-3; 8 bases are shared with TRBD1. J was trimmed by 6 bases and V by 1 base; bases with no gene match: 3. Germline CDR1 and CDR2: SEHNR and FQNEAQ (reference sequence). The CDR3 length is 14 residues. CDR3: CASSLGTGTDTQYF. The CDR3 DNA follows: TGTGCCAGCAGCTTAGGGACAGGGACGGATACGCAGTATTTT.

The chain is built from TRBV10-1 and TRBJ1-2, with 9 bases aligning to TRBD1. Germline CDR1 reads WNHNN; CDR2 reads SYGVQD (reference sequence). Losses at the gene ends were 5 bases for V and 4 bases for J; bases not matched to a gene: 2. The CDR3 length is 13 residues. Written as DNA, the CDR3 is TGCGCCAGCAGTTTGGACAGGGGCTATGGCTACACCTTC. Protein: CASSLDRGYGYTF.

The rearrangement uses TRBV9 and TRBJ1-2; D possibly corresponds to TRBD1 (6 bases). V gave up 3 bases and J gave up 0 bases, with 12 bases separating them. The CDR3 contains 15 residues. CDR1 SGDLS and CDR2 YYNGEE come from the germline V gene. CDR3 region: CASSARTATNYGYTF. DNA of the CDR3: TGTGCCAGCAGCGCAAGGACAGCCACTAACTATGGCTACACCTTC.

The rearrangement uses TRBV12-5 and TRBJ2-1; D possibly corresponds to TRBD1 (5 bases). The CDR3 has 16 residues. Germline V gene lookup returns CDR1 LGHNT and CDR2 FRNRAP. Trimming left V 7 bases short and J 1 base short, with 17 bases between. CDR3 DNA: TGTGCTAGTGTTTCAAATCAGGGTCCATCCTACAATGAGCAGTTCTTC. It specifies CASVSNQGPSYNEQFF.

The rearrangement uses TRBV18 and TRBJ2-2; D is undetermined. Trimming left V 3 bases short and J 6 bases short, with 11 bases between. Germline V gene data show CDR1 as KGHSH and CDR2 as LQKENI. The CDR3 extends over 14 amino acids. For the CDR3, the DNA is TGTGCCAGCTCACCGCCGTCGGGTCCCGGGGAGCTGTTTTTT. Protein product: CASSPPSGPGELFF.

J is TRBJ1-2 and V is TRBV12-3 or TRBV12-4; D is undetermined. The CDR3 is 13 residues long. Trimming removed 5 bases from V and 2 bases from J, with 9 bases in between. The chain's CDR3 is CASSAGRNYGYTF. As DNA, the CDR3 is TGTGCCAGCAGTGCCGGGAGAAACTATGGCTACACCTTC.

The gene calls are TRBV5-1 and TRBJ2-5; 7 nucleotides match TRBD2. Per the germline V gene, CDR1 is SGHRS and CDR2 is YFSETQ. V was pared by 4 bases and J by 1 base, with 4 bases of the junction left unmatched. This CDR3 is built from 14 residues. This CDR3 is CASSRGTIQETQYF. CDR3 DNA: TGCGCCAGCAGCCGAGGGACTATCCAAGAGACCCAGTACTTC. Using reference TRBV5-1 and TRBJ2-5 for the parts outside the CDR3, the full variable domain is KAGVTQTPRYLIKTRGQQVTLSCSPISGHRSVSWYQQTPGQGLQFLFEYFSETQRNKGNFPGRFSGRQFSNSRSEMNVSTLELGDSALYLCASSRGTIQETQYFGPGTRLLVL.